These 23 T cell receptor beta chains share one sample of origin, sequenced in a study of T-cell memory formation after mild COVID-19. From the 5' RACE reads, TCRdb called clonotypes with MiXCR, one entry per CDR3 protein. The sample holds some 200,000 distinct CDR3 sequences; about 21% are singletons and the top ten take under 30%. The sequenced material came from PBMCs or a T cell subset sorted from them (not recorded which). The receptors originated from an adult woman who had mild COVID-19 (a few samples of this study predate the infection). Cell type and time point are not known.

This clonotype has more than one count but fewer than ten. The rearrangement uses TRBV2 and TRBJ1-1; possible D gene TRBD1, 5 bases. This CDR3 has 10 amino acids. Germline V CDR1 and CDR2: SNHLY, FYNNEI. CDR3: CGLRGTEAFF. The CDR3 DNA reads TGTGGCCTTAGGGGCACTGAAGCTTTCTTT.

This clonotype has only a few counts. The chain couples TRBV9 to TRBJ1-1; D is unclear. With 4 bases removed from V and 5 bases from J, the gap between germline ends came to 12 bases. CDR3 length: 13 amino acids. CDR1 is SGDLS, CDR2 YYNGEE, per germline. CDR3 region: CASSTGRRTEAFF. The DNA of the CDR3 is TGTGCCAGCAGCACCGGACGGCGAACTGAAGCTTTCTTT.

This clonotype turned up a few times. The J gene is TRBJ2-7, the V gene TRBV5-1; 9 nucleotides align to TRBD1. With V trimmed by 4 bases and J by 3 bases, 8 bases remained unmatched. The CDR3 runs to 15 residues. From germline, CDR1 is SGHRS and CDR2 YFSETQ. DNA of the CDR3: TGCGCCAGCAGCAACTACCCGACAGGGGGCTACGAGCAGTACTTC. It is translated as CASSNYPTGGYEQYF.

There are a few counts of this clonotype. The chain has TRBV30 and TRBJ2-3; D may correspond to TRBD1 or TRBD2 (6 bases each). Between the trimmed V and J ends, which lost 0 bases and 0 bases, there was a span of 10 bases. The V gene's germline CDR1 is GTSNPN and CDR2 SVGIG (reference sequence). This CDR3 comprises 15 residues. CDR3 sequence: CAWSVGGYSTDTQYF. CDR3 nucleotide sequence: TGTGCCTGGAGTGTCGGGGGCTACAGCACAGATACGCAGTATTTT.

The chain joins TRBV12-3 or TRBV12-4 to TRBJ2-1; 8 bases agree with TRBD1. The V segment lost 6 bases and the J segment 3 bases; nucleotides outside the gene matches: 7. This CDR3 is built from 15 residues. The CDR3 is CASSKTGGGYNEQFF. CDR3 nucleotide sequence: TGTGCCAGCAGCAAAACAGGGGGTGGCTACAATGAGCAGTTCTTC.

The J gene is TRBJ2-6, the V gene TRBV12-3 or TRBV12-4; the match to TRBD1 covers 10 bases. V lost 3 bases and J lost 9; bases outside the gene matches: 8. The CDR3 sequence is 16 residues long. CDR3 in DNA: TGTGCCAGCAGTTTTTGGACAGGGGGTCATGGCAACGTCCTGACTTTC. Its protein product is CASSFWTGGHGNVLTF.

The chain links TRBV12-3 or TRBV12-4 to TRBJ1-2; D call uncertain. The CDR3 consists of 12 residues. Trimming took 5 bases from V and 4 from J, leaving 8 bases between them. Here the CDR3 reads CASSPKFYGYTF. CDR3 nucleotide sequence: TGTGCCAGCAGTCCAAAATTCTATGGCTACACCTTC.

This clonotype was counted only a few times. The chain uses TRBV7-2 and TRBJ1-2; D is uncertain. The V end was cut by 4 bases, the J end by 8 bases, with 8 bases between. The CDR3 sequence is 11 residues long. Germline V gives CDR1 SGHTA, CDR2 FQGNSA. For the CDR3, the DNA is TGTGCCAGCAGCTCCCTGGGGGGCTACACCTTC. Encoded protein: CASSSLGGYTF.

A few counts support this clonotype. This sequence joins TRBV6-2 or TRBV6-3 and TRBJ2-7, with D perhaps assigned TRBD1 or TRBD2 (5 bases each). Trimming removed 7 bases from V and 0 bases from J, with 16 bases in between. Germline lookup yields CDR1 MNHEY and CDR2 SVGEGT. The CDR3 spans 15 residues. The CDR3: CASTEGRLSSYEQYF. CDR3 sequence (DNA): TGTGCCAGCACTGAGGGGCGATTAAGCTCCTACGAGCAGTACTTC.

The chain joins TRBV9 to TRBJ2-1; the match to TRBD2 covers 9 bases. The CDR3 has 18 amino acids. The V gene's germline CDR1 is SGDLS and CDR2 YYNGEE. Trimming at V came to 0 bases and at J to 5 bases, leaving 12 bases not matched to a gene. CDR3 in DNA: TGTGCCAGCAGCGTAGTCTTTAGCGGGAGTGGGGTGCACAATGAGCAGTTCTTC. It yields the protein CASSVVFSGSGVHNEQFF.

This clonotype was detected only a few times. The chain recombines TRBV5-6 with TRBJ1-1; possibly TRBD1 for D (5 bases). Trimming took 3 bases from V and 1 from J, leaving 7 bases between them. Germline CDR1 and CDR2: SGHDT and YYEEEE. The CDR3 length is 13 residues. The CDR3 DNA reads TGTGCCAGCAGCTGGACATCGAACACTGAAGCTTTCTTT. Translated: CASSWTSNTEAFF. Filled out from reference TRBV5-6 and TRBJ1-1, the complete variable domain reads DAGVTQSPTHLIKTRGQQVTLRCSPKSGHDTVSWYQQALGQGPQFIFQYYEEEERQRGNFPDRFSGHQFPNYSSELNVNALLLGDSALYLCASSWTSNTEAFFGQGTRLTVV.

This rearrangement joins TRBV20-1 to TRBJ2-7; either TRBD1 or TRBD2 may supply D (5 bases each). Trimming cost V 5 bases and J 3 bases, with 14 bases left between them. The CDR3 length is 13 residues. CDR1 is DFQATT, CDR2 SNEGSKA, per germline (reference sequence). As DNA, the CDR3 is TGCAGTGCTCCCCCCCGGGGCTTCTACGAGCAGTACTTC. Protein product: CSAPPRGFYEQYF.

The chain couples TRBV3-1 to TRBJ2-7; the D gene could be TRBD1 or TRBD2 (5 bases each). V dropped 1 base and J dropped 3 bases, with 10 bases sitting between them. Germline V gene sequence: CDR1 LGHDT, CDR2 YNNKEL (reference sequence). The length of the CDR3 is 14 residues. Here the CDR3 reads CASSQGGGYYEQYF. The DNA for the CDR3 is TGTGCCAGCAGCCAAGGTGGGGGATACTACGAGCAGTACTTC.

V is TRBV9 and J is TRBJ2-1; either TRBD1 or TRBD2 may fit D (5 bases each). This CDR3 is 13 amino acids long. The V and J ends lost 0 bases and 9 bases respectively, with 10 bases between them. CDR1 SGDLS and CDR2 YYNGEE come from the germline V gene. The CDR3 sequence: CASSVVSGAEQFF. The CDR3 region has the DNA TGTGCCAGCAGCGTAGTTTCCGGGGCTGAGCAGTTCTTC. Full variable domain (rest looked up from reference TRBV9 and TRBJ2-1): DSGVTQTPKHLITATGQRVTLRCSPRSGDLSVYWYQQSLDQGLQFLIQYYNGEERAKGNILERFSAQQFPDLHSELNLSSLELGDSALYFCASSVVSGAEQFFGPGTRLTVL.

This clonotype has more than one count but fewer than ten. The chain links TRBV29-1 to TRBJ2-7, with 10 bases identical to TRBD1. Looked up from germline, CDR1 is SQVTM and CDR2 is ANQGSEA. V dropped 6 bases and J dropped 2; count of bases not matched to a gene: 16. CDR3 size: 17 residues. The CDR3 loop is CSVGGLGGQGDPYEQYF. The CDR3 region has the DNA TGCAGCGTGGGAGGACTAGGCGGACAGGGGGACCCCTACGAGCAGTACTTC.

This clonotype was seen only a few times. The chain carries TRBV12-3 or TRBV12-4 and TRBJ2-1; 7 bases are a match to TRBD1. CDR3 size: 15 residues. Trimming took 5 bases from V and 3 from J; bases not matched to a gene: 7. The CDR3: CASSLSYRGYNEQFF. The DNA of the CDR3 is TGTGCCAGCAGTCTCTCCTACAGGGGCTACAATGAGCAGTTCTTC.

This clonotype was detected a few times. The rearrangement links TRBV5-4 to TRBJ2-7, with 13 bases identical to TRBD2. The CDR3 is 16 amino acids. Germline V lookup: CDR1 SGHNT, CDR2 YYREEE (reference sequence). Germline trimming cut 2 bases from V and 3 bases from J; bases unmatched to any gene: 5. CDR3 in DNA: TGTGCCAGCAGCTTTGGGACTAGCGGGACAGGCTACGAGCAGTACTTC. This codes for CASSFGTSGTGYEQYF.

The V gene is TRBV5-6, the J gene TRBJ2-1, with 8 bases identical to TRBD2. CDR3 length equals 15 residues. From germline, CDR1 is SGHDT and CDR2 YYEEEE. The J segment lost 7 bases and the V segment lost 3 bases, leaving 9 bases of the junction unmatched. The CDR3 sequence: CASSWGLVGGNEQFF. In nucleotides, the CDR3 is TGTGCCAGCAGCTGGGGACTAGTGGGGGGTAATGAGCAGTTCTTC.

In this sample, this clonotype turned up a few times. CDR3 sequence: CASRPLARGDEQFF. The CDR3 region has the DNA TGTGCCAGCAGACCTTTAGCAAGGGGTGATGAGCAGTTCTTC. V and J are TRBV7-2 and TRBJ2-1; a possible D gene is TRBD1 (5 bases). V was clipped by 6 bases and J by 8 bases, with 17 bases between them. CDR1 is SGHTA, CDR2 FQGNSA, per germline. The CDR3 has 14 residues.

This chain uses TRBV7-2 with TRBJ2-3; 8 nucleotides agree with TRBD1. The end of the DNA aligns better with TRBJ1-5, so the J call may be wrong. Germline CDR1 SGHTA, CDR2 FQGNSA. The CDR3 is 13 amino acids. The CDR3 is CASSLGGQGSQHF. CDR3 nucleotides: TGTGCCAGCAGCTTAGGAGGACAGGGCTCGCAGCATTTT.

CDR3: CASSPRGQGRPAFRAEAFF. The CDR3 coding sequence is TGTGCCAGCAGCCCCCGGGGGCAGGGCCGACCCGCGTTTAGGGCTGAAGCTTTCTTT. V gene TRBV5-6 combines with J gene TRBJ1-1; a possible D gene is TRBD1 (6 bases). This CDR3 region has 19 residues. Trimming stripped 4 bases from V and 6 bases from J, with 31 bases between. The germline gives CDR1 SGHDT, CDR2 YYEEEE.

This clonotype was seen a few times. This chain connects TRBV9 to TRBJ2-5; maybe TRBD1 (6 bases). The V end lost 7 bases, the J end lost 5 bases, and 21 bases lay between the germline ends. The germline gives CDR1 SGDLS, CDR2 YYNGEE. The CDR3 loop spans 15 amino acids. The CDR3 nucleotides are TGTGCCAGCTCCCTAGGACAGCACCCCGGGGAGACCCAGTACTTC. This translates into CASSLGQHPGETQYF.

This clonotype is termed medium-sized. V gene TRBV7-9 combines with J gene TRBJ2-7; 8 bases are a match to TRBD1. With 5 bases clipped from V and 3 bases from J, the junction kept 6 bases outside the gene matches. The CDR3 loop spans 14 amino acids. Per germline, CDR1 SEHNR and CDR2 FQNEAQ (reference sequence). CDR3 sequence: CASSHRDRNYEQYF. The CDR3 DNA follows: TGTGCCAGCAGCCACCGGGACAGGAACTACGAGCAGTACTTC.